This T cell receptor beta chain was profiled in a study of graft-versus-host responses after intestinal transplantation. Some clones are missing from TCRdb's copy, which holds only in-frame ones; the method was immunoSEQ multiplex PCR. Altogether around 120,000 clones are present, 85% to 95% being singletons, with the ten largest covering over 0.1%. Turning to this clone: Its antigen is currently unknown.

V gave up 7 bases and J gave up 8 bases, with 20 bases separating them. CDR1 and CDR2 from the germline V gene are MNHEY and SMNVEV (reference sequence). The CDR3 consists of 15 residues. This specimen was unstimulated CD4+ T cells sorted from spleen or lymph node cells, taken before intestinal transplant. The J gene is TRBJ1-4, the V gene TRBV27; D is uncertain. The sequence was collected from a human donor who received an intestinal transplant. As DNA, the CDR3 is TGTGCCAGCACGTCTTCGGGAAAAGGTGGAGAAAAACTGTTTTTT. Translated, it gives CASTSSGKGGEKLFF.